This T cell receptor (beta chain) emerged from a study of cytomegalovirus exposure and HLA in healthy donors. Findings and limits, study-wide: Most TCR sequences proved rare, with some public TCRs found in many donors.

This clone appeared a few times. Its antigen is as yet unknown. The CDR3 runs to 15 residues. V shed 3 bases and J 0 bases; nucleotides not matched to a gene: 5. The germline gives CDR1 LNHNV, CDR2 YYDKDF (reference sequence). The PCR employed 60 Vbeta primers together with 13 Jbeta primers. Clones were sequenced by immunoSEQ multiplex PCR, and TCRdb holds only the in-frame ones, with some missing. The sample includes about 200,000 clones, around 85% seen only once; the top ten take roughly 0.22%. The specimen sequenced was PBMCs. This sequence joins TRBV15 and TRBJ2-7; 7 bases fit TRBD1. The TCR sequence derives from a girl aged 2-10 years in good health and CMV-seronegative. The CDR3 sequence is CATSRETGSSYEQYF. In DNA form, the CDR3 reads TGTGCCACCAGCAGGGAGACAGGGAGCTCCTACGAGCAGTACTTC. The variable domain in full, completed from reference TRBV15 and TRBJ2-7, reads DAMVIQNPRYQVTQFGKPVTLSCSQTLNHNVMYWYQQKSSQAPKLLFHYYDKDFNNEADTPDNFQSRRPNTSFCFLDIRSPGLGDTAMYLCATSRETGSSYEQYFGPGTRLTVT.